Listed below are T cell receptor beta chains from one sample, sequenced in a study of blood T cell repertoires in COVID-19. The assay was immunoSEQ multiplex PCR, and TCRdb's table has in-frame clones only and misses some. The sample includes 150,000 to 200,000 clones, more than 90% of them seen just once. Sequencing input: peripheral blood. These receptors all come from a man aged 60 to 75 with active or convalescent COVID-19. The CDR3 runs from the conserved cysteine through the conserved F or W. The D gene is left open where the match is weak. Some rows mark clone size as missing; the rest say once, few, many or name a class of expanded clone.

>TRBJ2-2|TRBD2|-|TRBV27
TGTGCCAGCAGTCCGACCCGGGGGGGCGGCGGGGAGCTGTTTTTT
CASSPTRGGGGELFF
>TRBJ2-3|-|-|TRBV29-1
TGCAGCGTTGAGGCTCAGCGGAACACAGATACGCAGTATTTT
CSVEAQRNTDTQYF
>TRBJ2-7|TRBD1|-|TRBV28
TGTGCCAGCAGCGGACAGGGGCTAACCTACGAGCAGTACTTC
CASSGQGLTYEQYF
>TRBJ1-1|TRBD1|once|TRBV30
TGTGCCTGGCAGGGACAGTGGGACACTGAAGCTTTCTTT
CAWQGQWDTEAFF
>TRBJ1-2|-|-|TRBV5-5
TGTGCCAGCAGCTACACCGCGGTGGAATCGTATGGCTACACCTTC
CASSYTAVESYGYTF
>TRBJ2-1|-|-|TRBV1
TGCACCAGCAGGGGCCGGGGGAGAAATTACAATGAGCAGTTCTTC
CTSRGRGRNYNEQFF
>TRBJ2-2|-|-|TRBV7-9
TGTGCCAGCAGCTTAGGTAGCGGAACGAACACCGGGGAGCTGTTTTTT
CASSLGSGTNTGELFF
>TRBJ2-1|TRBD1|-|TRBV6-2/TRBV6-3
TGTGCCAGCAGTTACCCGGGACAGGTGAGCAATGAGCAGTTCTTC
CASSYPGQVSNEQFF
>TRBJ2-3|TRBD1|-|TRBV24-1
TGTGCCACCAGTGATGCAGGGGGAACAGATACGCAGTATTTT
CATSDAGGTDTQYF
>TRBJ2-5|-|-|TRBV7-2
TGTGCCAGCAGCTTGGTGGGGGGTCAAGAGACCCAGTACTTC
CASSLVGGQETQYF
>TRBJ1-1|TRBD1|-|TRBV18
TGTGCCAGCTCATCTTATACCGGGACAGGGCACACTGAAGCTTTCTTT
CASSSYTGTGHTEAFF
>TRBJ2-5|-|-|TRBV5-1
TGCGCCAGCAGCTTGGCCCCCTCGCGGGATCAAGAGACCCAGTACTTC
CASSLAPSRDQETQYF
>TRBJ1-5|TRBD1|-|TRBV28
TGTGCCAGCACTACCGGGACAGGGGTTCGGCAGCCCCAGCATTTT
CASTTGTGVRQPQHF
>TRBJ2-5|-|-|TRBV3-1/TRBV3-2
TGTGCCAGCAGCCAAAGTGGGGGGGAGACCCAGTACTTC
CASSQSGGETQYF
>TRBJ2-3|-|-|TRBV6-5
TGTGCCAGCAGCAACACGGATACGCAGTATTTT
CASSNTDTQYF
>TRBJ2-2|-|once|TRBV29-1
TGCAGCGCTAAGAGTTCCCTTAACACCGGGGAGCTGTTTTTT
CSAKSSLNTGELFF
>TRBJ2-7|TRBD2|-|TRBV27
TGTGCCAGCCGACTAGCGGGAGGGGGCTCCTACGAGCAGTACTTC
CASRLAGGGSYEQYF
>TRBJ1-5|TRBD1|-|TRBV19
TGTGCCAGTAGTCCTGAATCAGGGGGAACCAGCAATCAGCCCCAGCATTTT
CASSPESGGTSNQPQHF
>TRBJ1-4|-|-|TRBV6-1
TGTGCCAGCAGTGAAGTTCTAGGTGCGGAAAAACTGTTTTTT
CASSEVLGAEKLFF
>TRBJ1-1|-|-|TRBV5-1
TGCGCCAGCAGCTTGGATTATAGAGCGAACACTGAAGCTTTCTTT
CASSLDYRANTEAFF
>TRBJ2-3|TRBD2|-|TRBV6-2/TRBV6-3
TGTGCCAGCAGTTACTCAACTAGCGGGGCTAGCACAGATACGCAGTATTTT
CASSYSTSGASTDTQYF
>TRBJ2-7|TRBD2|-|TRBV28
TGTGCCAGCACCCTTGGGGGGGGAACCTACGAGCAGTACTTC
CASTLGGGTYEQYF
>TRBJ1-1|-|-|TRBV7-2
TGTGCCAGCAGGAGGACTTTGGCGGGTACTGAAGCTTTCTTT
CASRRTLAGTEAFF
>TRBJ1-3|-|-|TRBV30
TGTGCCTGGAGTGTGAAGCACACCATATATTTT
CAWSVKHTIYF
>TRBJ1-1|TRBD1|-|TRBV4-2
TGTGCCAGCAGTCCGGGACAGGGGGTGTGGACTGAAGCTTTCTTT
CASSPGQGVWTEAFF
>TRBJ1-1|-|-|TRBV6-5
TGTGCCAGCAGTTTGGAGCGGAACACTGAAGCTTTCTTT
CASSLERNTEAFF
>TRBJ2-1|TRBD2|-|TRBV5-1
TGCGCCAGCAGCTCAGTTTTCAGCGGGGGGTACAATGAGCAGTTCTTC
CASSSVFSGGYNEQFF
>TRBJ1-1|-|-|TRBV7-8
TGTGCCAGCACCCTAACCGGGGGCACTGAAGCTTTCTTT
CASTLTGGTEAFF
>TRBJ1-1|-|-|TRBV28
TGTGCCAGCAAGGAACTAGGTGGGAACACTGAAGCTTTCTTT
CASKELGGNTEAFF
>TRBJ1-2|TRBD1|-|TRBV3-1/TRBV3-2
TGTGCCAGCAGCTCAGGACAGGGGGCATATGGCTACACCTTC
CASSSGQGAYGYTF
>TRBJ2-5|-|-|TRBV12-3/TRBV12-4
TGTGCCAGCAGGAAAACTTTCCAAGAGACCCAGTACTTC
CASRKTFQETQYF
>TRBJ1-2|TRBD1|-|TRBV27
TGTGCCAGCAGAAGGACAGGTTTACGCTATGGCTACACCTTC
CASRRTGLRYGYTF
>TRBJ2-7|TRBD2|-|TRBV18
TGTGCCAGCTCACCGCCGGGACTAACCGAGCAGTACTTC
CASSPPGLTEQYF
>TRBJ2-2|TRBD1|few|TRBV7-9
TGTGCCAGCACCCGAGAGACAGGGATGAACACCGGGGAGCTGTTTTTT
CASTRETGMNTGELFF
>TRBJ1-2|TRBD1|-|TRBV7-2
TGTGCCAGCAGCATGGGACAGGGGGCGATCTATGGCTACACCTTC
CASSMGQGAIYGYTF
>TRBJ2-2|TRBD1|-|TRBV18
TGTGCCAGCCTGGGACAGGGATACACCGGGGAGCTGTTTTTT
CASLGQGYTGELFF
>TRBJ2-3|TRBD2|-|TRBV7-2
TGTGCCAGCAGCTTAGCGCTCCGCGGGGGGGAGACAGATACGCAGTATTTT
CASSLALRGGETDTQYF
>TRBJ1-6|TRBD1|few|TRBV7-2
TGTGCCAGCAGCTTATACACAGTTTCAGGGGGCCTCGGGTCACCCCTCCACTTT
CASSLYTVSGGLGSPLHF
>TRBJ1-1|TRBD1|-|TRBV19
TGTGCCAGTACCCTCGACAGGGACACTGAAGCTTTCTTT
CASTLDRDTEAFF
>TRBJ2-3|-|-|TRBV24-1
TGTGCCACCAGTGCCGCGGGGCCGAGCACAGATACGCAGTATTTT
CATSAAGPSTDTQYF
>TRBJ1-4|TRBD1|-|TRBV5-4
TGTGCCAGCAGCTGGACAGGCCTGGGGACTAATGAAAAACTGTTTTTT
CASSWTGLGTNEKLFF
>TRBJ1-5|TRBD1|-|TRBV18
TGTGCCAGCTCACCGCAGGGGGCAGGGATATCCAATCAGCCCCAGCATTTT
CASSPQGAGISNQPQHF
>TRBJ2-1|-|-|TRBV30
TGTGCCTGGAGTTATGTAGCTAGCGTCGGGAGGTTCTTC
CAWSYVASVGRFF
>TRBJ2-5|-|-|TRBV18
TGTGCCAGCTCACCAGGCGAGACCCAGTACTTC
CASSPGETQYF
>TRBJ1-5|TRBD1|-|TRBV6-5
TGTGCCAGCAGTAAACAGGGGCTAAGTCAGCCCCAGCATTTT
CASSKQGLSQPQHF
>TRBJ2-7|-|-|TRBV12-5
TGTGCTAGTGGTTTATATCGGGAAAGCTACGAGCAGTACTTC
CASGLYRESYEQYF
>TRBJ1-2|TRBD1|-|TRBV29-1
TGCAGCGTCCAGAGGGACAGTAACTATGGCTACACCTTC
CSVQRDSNYGYTF
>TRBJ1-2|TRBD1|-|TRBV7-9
TGTGCCAGCAGTTCTACAGGGGGAAGGGGTGGCTACACCTTC
CASSSTGGRGGYTF
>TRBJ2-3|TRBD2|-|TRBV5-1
TGCGCCAGCCGCCCCCCGGGACTAGGCCTAGATACGCAGTATTTT
CASRPPGLGLDTQYF
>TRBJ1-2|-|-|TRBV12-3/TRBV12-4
TGTGCCAGCAGTTTCCCGGGGATGTATGGCTACACCTTC
CASSFPGMYGYTF
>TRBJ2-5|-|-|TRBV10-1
TGCGCCAGCAGTGGCACAACTAGCTCCCAAGAGACCCAGTACTTC
CASSGTTSSQETQYF
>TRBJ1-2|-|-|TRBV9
TGTGCCAGCAGCGTAGACGGGGGCTATGGCTACACCTTC
CASSVDGGYGYTF
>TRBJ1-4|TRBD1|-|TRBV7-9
TGTGCCAGCAGCTTGACAGGGACTAATGAAAAACTGTTTTTT
CASSLTGTNEKLFF
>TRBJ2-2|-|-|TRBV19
TGTGCCAGTAGTATGAGGGGACACTCGAACACCGGGGAGCTGTTTTTT
CASSMRGHSNTGELFF
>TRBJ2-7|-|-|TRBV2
TGTGCCAGCAAGAGTAGTGTGGGTAGCAGCTCCTACGAGCAGTACTTC
CASKSSVGSSSYEQYF
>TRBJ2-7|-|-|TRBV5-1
TGCGCCAGCAGCTTGGTTCCAGGGATGTCCTACGAGCAGTACTTC
CASSLVPGMSYEQYF